The present T cell receptor (beta chain) was sequenced within a study of blood T cell repertoires in COVID-19. Looking at the study overall: Acute-phase and convalescent COVID-19 samples originated in the United States, Italy and Spain. From T cells, B-cell-depleted T cells, or PBMCs came the material, which was cDNA or gDNA.

Study processing details: Estimates of nucleated cell counts were drawn from the amplification of reference gene primers. Sequencing was performed with immunoSEQ multiplex PCR; in TCRdb, only in-frame clones are kept and a portion is missing. From that table come the V and J calls and clone size; the DNA was used to work out D and trimming. The sample has tens of thousands of clones, 88% seen once; the top ten hold roughly 2.4%. V lost 5 bases to trimming and J lost 4 bases; unmatched junction nucleotides: 7. Germline assignment: CDR1 KGHSH and CDR2 LQKENI. CDR3 length: 14 amino acids. This TCR came from a human donor in a cohort sampled during active COVID-19. The sequenced sample was peripheral blood. The V and J genes are TRBV18 and TRBJ1-2, with 7 bases fitting TRBD1. Here the CDR3 reads CASSEMTGIYGYTF. In DNA, the CDR3 is TGTGCCAGCTCAGAAATGACAGGGATCTATGGCTACACCTTC.